This T cell receptor (beta chain) was identified during a study of shared clonotypes between healthy human individuals. Across the whole study: The study enrolled two women and three men aged 18 to 49.

CDR1 is LGHNA and CDR2 is YSLEER in the germline V gene. With V trimmed by 0 bases and J by 5 bases, 15 bases remained unmatched. The CDR3 is 18 residues long. As defined, naive CD8 cells were CD45RO-negative and positively selected for CCR7, with terminally differentiated effector memory CD45RA+ cells excluded. The repertoire was sequenced with immunoSEQ multiplex PCR; TCRdb's copy has only in-frame clones and lacks some. The data show about 2.2 million clones, under 95% seen once. This receptor was taken from a young man in good health. Some clones in this sample may be carry-over from other donors' samples. The rearrangement uses TRBV4-3 and TRBJ2-7; TRBD2 matches at 8 bases. The sequenced material came from naive CD8+ T cells from PBMCs. The CDR3 sequence is CASSQDWGERERGDEQYF. CDR3 in DNA: TGCGCCAGCAGCCAAGATTGGGGAGAGCGGGAGAGAGGGGACGAGCAGTACTTC.